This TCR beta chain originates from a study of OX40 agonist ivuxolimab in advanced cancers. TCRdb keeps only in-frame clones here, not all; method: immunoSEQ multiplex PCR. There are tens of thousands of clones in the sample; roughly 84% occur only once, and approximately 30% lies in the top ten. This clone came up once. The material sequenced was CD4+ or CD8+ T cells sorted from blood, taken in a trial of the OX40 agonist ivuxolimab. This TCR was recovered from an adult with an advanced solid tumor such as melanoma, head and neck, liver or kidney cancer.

CDR3 sequence: CASSSGLAGGPGNEQFF. The CDR3 DNA reads TGTGCCAGCAGCTCGGGACTAGCGGGAGGGCCGGGCAATGAGCAGTTCTTC. The rearrangement joins TRBV11-2 to TRBJ2-1; TRBD2 matches 16 bases. Germline lookup yields CDR1 SGHAT and CDR2 FQNNGV. CDR3 length: 17 residues. V trimming: 4 bases; J trimming: 6 bases; junction bases outside the gene matches: 6.